This T cell receptor (beta chain) was identified in a study of blood T cells in healthy people across ages. A second about 6 to 11 cycle PCR used barcoded and J-beta primers. Every sample returned 3 million or more CDR3-containing paired-end reads. MiXCR, applied by TCRdb to the 5' RACE reads, yields one record per CDR3 protein. The sample comprises approximately 800,000 distinct CDR3 sequences, around 45% of which are singletons, and roughly 20% rests with the top ten. Whole-study findings and limits: A conclusive naive versus antigen-experienced comparison was prevented by the unsorted PBMCs. TCR beta diversity, measured per million T cells, fell in a roughly linear way with age.

In the case of this clonotype: Its antigen is currently unknown.

This receptor was taken from an older man in good health. The sequencing input was blood.

The chain's CDR3 is CASTSGRNYYEQYF. The DNA for the CDR3 is TGTGCCAGCACCTCGGGACGGAACTACTACGAGCAGTACTTC. V gene TRBV12-3 or TRBV12-4 combines with J gene TRBJ2-7; D may correspond to TRBD1 or TRBD2 (5 bases each). This CDR3 has 14 amino acids. V lost 7 bases and J 3 bases, leaving 16 bases between the germline ends.